The 27 T cell receptor beta chains listed next were all sequenced from one sample in a study of OX40 agonist ivuxolimab in advanced cancers. Data came from immunoSEQ multiplex PCR; TCRdb stores just in-frame clones and leaves some out. Of some 65,000 clones in the sample, about 77% are singletons; the top ten hold 1.6%. The sample in question was CD4+ or CD8+ T cells sorted from blood, obtained in a trial of the OX40 agonist ivuxolimab. Receptors originate from an adult with an advanced solid tumor such as melanoma, head and neck, liver or kidney cancer.

The chain carries TRBV19 and TRBJ1-3, with D unclear. The CDR3 totals 12 residues. Germline CDR1 and CDR2: LNHDA and SQIVND (reference sequence). V gave up 5 bases and J gave up 4 bases, with 6 bases separating them. The DNA of the CDR3 is TGTGCCAGTAGTCTGGAAGGAAACACCATATATTTT. Residues: CASSLEGNTIYF.

The table lists this clone with a count of one. This chain links TRBV10-3 with TRBJ1-5, with D perhaps matching TRBD1 (5 bases). The germline V gene has CDR1 ENHRY and CDR2 SYGVKD. V was clipped by 9 bases and J by 1 base, with 10 bases between them. The CDR3 sequence is 13 residues long. The CDR3 is CAIQGLSNQPQHF. In DNA form, the CDR3 reads TGTGCCATTCAGGGTTTGAGCAATCAGCCCCAGCATTTT.

This sequence joins TRBV5-1 and TRBJ2-5, with D perhaps TRBD1 (5 bases). Germline CDR1 is SGHRS and CDR2 is YFSETQ. This CDR3 has 13 residues. Trimming cost V 5 bases and J 5 bases, with 13 bases left between them. CDR3 in DNA: TGCGCCAGCAGTGATGGGGCCCTGGAGACCCAGTACTTC. Translated, it gives CASSDGALETQYF.

CDR3 sequence (DNA): TGTGCCAGCAGGATTACAGGGACCAACACCGGGGAGCTGTTTTTT. Protein product: CASRITGTNTGELFF. The V and J genes are TRBV2 and TRBJ2-2, with D tentatively TRBD1 (6 bases). Trimming cost V 6 bases and J 2 bases, with 13 bases left between them. The CDR3 extends over 15 amino acids. Per the germline V gene, CDR1 is SNHLY and CDR2 is FYNNEI.

V gene TRBV11-2 combines with J gene TRBJ2-2; tentatively, D is TRBD1 (5 bases). Germline CDR1 SGHAT, CDR2 FQNNGV. The V gene lost 0 bases and the J gene lost 2 bases, with 10 bases spanning the gap. CDR3 length: 16 amino acids. CDR3 sequence: CASSLDRQGNTGELFF. The CDR3 DNA reads as TGTGCCAGCAGCTTAGACAGGCAGGGTAACACCGGGGAGCTGTTTTTT.

Here the CDR3 DNA reads TGTGCCAGCTCAGAGGCAGGGGCTGAAGCTTTCTTT. Translation gives CASSEAGAEAFF. The chain joins TRBV18 to TRBJ1-1, with a possible D match to TRBD1 (6 bases). This CDR3 is built from 12 residues. Germline lookup yields CDR1 KGHSH and CDR2 LQKENI. Trimming took off 5 bases at V and 6 bases at J, with 10 bases between the two ends.

This clone has a handful of counts. The chain links TRBV5-4 to TRBJ1-2; possibly TRBD1 for D (6 bases). The CDR3 is made up of 13 amino acids. Germline V gene data show CDR1 as SGHNT and CDR2 as YYREEE (reference sequence). Trimming took off 1 base at V and 5 bases at J, with 9 bases between the two ends. The chain's CDR3 is CASSLSGDYGYTF. CDR3 in DNA: TGTGCCAGCAGCTTGTCAGGGGATTATGGCTACACCTTC.

The chain joins TRBV6-1 to TRBJ1-2, with 7 bases fitting TRBD1. Germline values: CDR1 MNHNS, CDR2 SASEGT. The J segment lost 8 bases and the V segment lost 4 bases, leaving 7 bases of the junction unmatched. The CDR3 is 13 amino acids. CDR3 region: CASSAYTGVGYTF. The CDR3 DNA reads as TGTGCCAGCAGTGCCTACACAGGGGTAGGCTACACCTTC.

The chain recombines TRBV7-6 with TRBJ2-3; D may be TRBD1 (5 bases). The CDR3 loop spans 12 amino acids. Deletions cut 1 base from V and 14 bases from J, with 13 bases between. The V gene's germline CDR1 is SGHVS and CDR2 FNYEAQ. CDR3 nucleotides: TGTGCCAGCAGCTTAGTTGCAGGGTCCTGGTATTTT. Encoded protein: CASSLVAGSWYF.

This sequence joins TRBV5-6 and TRBJ1-6; D perhaps matches TRBD1 (5 bases). CDR1 is SGHDT, CDR2 YYEEEE, per germline. V was trimmed by 0 bases and J by 6 bases, leaving 10 bases between them. The CDR3 contains 15 residues. CDR3 protein: CASSLAGTGNSPLHF. The CDR3 DNA reads TGTGCCAGCAGCTTGGCAGGGACCGGTAATTCACCCCTCCACTTT.

This clone was found once. This chain connects TRBV18 to TRBJ1-3; D might be TRBD1 (5 bases). Germline-derived CDR1 and CDR2 are KGHSH and LQKENI. The CDR3 is 17 amino acids. V lost 3 bases, J lost 1 base, and 16 bases lay in between. The CDR3 nucleotides read TGTGCCAGCTCACCCGCCGGGACGGGGGATTCTGGAAACACCATATATTTT. Translation gives CASSPAGTGDSGNTIYF.

The chain couples TRBV10-3 to TRBJ1-5, with a tentative D call TRBD1 (5 bases). V was shortened by 0 bases and J by 3 bases, with 9 bases between the two germline ends. The CDR3 sequence is 15 residues long. Germline CDR1 and CDR2: ENHRY and SYGVKD. CDR3 protein: CAISESATDNQPQHF. The CDR3 DNA follows: TGTGCCATCAGTGAGTCCGCGACAGACAATCAGCCCCAGCATTTT.

This clone has just a few counts. The CDR3 region is CASSPDRRSGYTF. CDR3 bases: TGTGCCAGCAGTCCGGACAGACGTTCGGGCTACACCTTC. V usage is TRBV2 and J usage is TRBJ1-2; tentative D call: TRBD1 (6 bases). CDR1 is SNHLY, CDR2 FYNNEI, per germline. The V end was cut by 5 bases, the J end by 8 bases, with 15 bases between. The CDR3 is 13 amino acids.

J is TRBJ1-1 and V is TRBV15; unclear D gene. CDR1 is LNHNV, CDR2 YYDKDF, per germline (reference sequence). The V end lost 3 bases, the J end lost 0 bases, and 5 bases lay between the germline ends. The CDR3 extends over 13 amino acids. The CDR3 DNA is TGTGCCACCAGCAGGCTCATGAACACTGAAGCTTTCTTT. Translation gives CATSRLMNTEAFF.

This chain links TRBV4-1 with TRBJ2-7, with a possible D match to TRBD1 (6 bases). Trimming took off 1 base at V and 2 bases at J, with 9 bases between the two ends. This CDR3 has 14 residues. Germline V lookup: CDR1 MGHRA, CDR2 YSYEKL. Written as DNA, the CDR3 is TGCGCCAGCAGCCAAGTTGGGGACACCTACGAGCAGTACTTC. It is translated as CASSQVGDTYEQYF.

The genes are TRBV7-9 and TRBJ1-6; D might be TRBD1 (6 bases). V was shortened by 4 bases and J by 5 bases, with 12 bases between the two germline ends. CDR1 and CDR2 (germline): SEHNR, FQNEAQ (reference sequence). The CDR3 sequence is 15 residues long. The CDR3 nucleotides read TGTGCCAGCAGCTCCCTGGAGGGGGATAATTCACCCCTCCACTTT. As protein: CASSSLEGDNSPLHF.

The rearrangement joins TRBV7-3 to TRBJ2-1; 9 bases fit TRBD2. V gave up 5 bases and J gave up 5 bases; unmatched junction bases: 4. In germline, CDR1 is SGHTA, CDR2 FQGTGA. There are 14 residues in the CDR3. This chain's CDR3 is CASSISGSDNEQFF. For the CDR3, the DNA is TGTGCCAGCAGCATTAGCGGGAGCGACAATGAGCAGTTCTTC.

This clone was recorded many times. V usage is TRBV18 and J usage is TRBJ1-1; no definite D call. This CDR3 has 12 residues. Germline CDR1 is KGHSH and CDR2 is LQKENI. V was trimmed by 3 bases and J by 4 bases, leaving 6 bases between them. The CDR3, as DNA: TGTGCCAGCTCACCGGTTACCACTGAAGCTTTCTTT. Translating gives CASSPVTTEAFF.

The chain links TRBV7-3 to TRBJ2-5; weak D call: TRBD2 (5 bases). This CDR3 is 14 amino acids long. CDR1 is SGHTA and CDR2 is FQGTGA in the germline V gene. Deletions cut 1 base from V and 3 bases from J, with 9 bases between. For the CDR3, the DNA is TGTGCCAGCAGCTTAAATTTGGGAGAAGAGACCCAGTACTTC. It is translated as CASSLNLGEETQYF.

The chain has TRBV5-1 and TRBJ2-3; 9 bases map to TRBD2. Trimming took 4 bases from V and 1 from J; bases not matched to a gene: 10. There are 17 residues in the CDR3. CDR1 and CDR2 from the germline V gene are SGHRS and YFSETQ. CDR3 residues: CASSAVTSGRGTDTQYF. Written as DNA, the CDR3 is TGCGCCAGCAGCGCGGTAACTAGCGGGCGGGGCACAGATACGCAGTATTTT.

The chain couples TRBV10-3 to TRBJ2-6; D unresolved. Germline V lookup: CDR1 ENHRY, CDR2 SYGVKD. This CDR3 contains 16 residues. Trimming stripped 1 base from V and 0 bases from J, with 7 bases between. The CDR3 here is CAISELQSSGANVLTF. DNA for the CDR3: TGTGCCATCAGTGAGTTGCAGAGCTCTGGGGCCAACGTCCTGACTTTC.

The rearrangement uses TRBV9 and TRBJ2-6, with 7 bases fitting TRBD1. CDR1 and CDR2 from the germline V gene are SGDLS and YYNGEE. The CDR3 runs to 15 residues. V shed 3 bases, J shed 1 base, and the junction held 1 base outside the gene matches. The CDR3 region is CASSGQGSGANVLTF. The CDR3 bases are TGTGCCAGCAGCGGACAGGGATCTGGGGCCAACGTCCTGACTTTC.

The V call is TRBV2, the J call TRBJ2-1, with 10 bases aligning to TRBD1. CDR1 is SNHLY and CDR2 is FYNNEI in the germline V gene. The CDR3 is 14 amino acids. V was pared by 6 bases and J by 8 bases, with 7 bases of the junction left unmatched. In DNA form, the CDR3 reads TGTGCCAGCAGGCGGGACAGGGGTTTAGATGAGCAGTTCTTC. Residues: CASRRDRGLDEQFF. Using reference TRBV2 and TRBJ2-1 for the parts outside the CDR3, the full variable domain is EPEVTQTPSHQVTQMGQEVILRCVPISNHLYFYWYRQILGQKVEFLVSFYNNEISEKSEIFDDQFSVERPDGSNFTLKIRSTKLEDSAMYFCASRRDRGLDEQFFGPGTRLTVL.

The J gene is TRBJ2-1, the V gene TRBV21-1; TRBD2 reflects the table's D call only, with no check against the DNA. TRBV21-1 is a documented pseudogene. The CDR3 has 14 amino acids. Written as DNA, the CDR3 is TGTGCCAGCACCCGACTACGAAAGACCGATGAGCAGTTCTTC. Its protein product is CASTRLRKTDEQFF.

The rearrangement links TRBV7-6 to TRBJ2-7; D unresolved. Germline CDR1 SGHVS, CDR2 FNYEAQ. There are 14 residues in the CDR3. V was shortened by 0 bases and J by 3 bases, with 9 bases between the two germline ends. The CDR3 DNA follows: TGTGCCAGCAGCTTAGCGCCGGCCAGCTACGAGCAGTACTTC. It yields the protein CASSLAPASYEQYF.

The rearrangement links TRBV18 to TRBJ1-1, with no clear D. Between the trimmed V and J ends, which lost 3 bases and 0 bases, there was a span of 5 bases. From germline, CDR1 is KGHSH and CDR2 LQKENI. The CDR3 contains 13 residues. CDR3 in DNA: TGTGCCAGCTCACCTGGACTGAACACTGAAGCTTTCTTT. This translates into CASSPGLNTEAFF.

The chain employs TRBV2 and TRBJ1-4; D is undetermined. Germline V gene lookup returns CDR1 SNHLY and CDR2 FYNNEI. V lost 3 bases to trimming and J lost 10 bases, with 9 bases between them. The CDR3 length is 12 residues. The CDR3 sequence: CASSESARKLFF. Written as DNA, the CDR3 is TGTGCCAGCAGTGAGAGCGCGCGAAAACTGTTTTTT.